The sequence of this T cell receptor beta chain was determined in a study of blood T cells in healthy people across ages. At the level of the study: About one barcoded beta molecule was captured per two T cells (by template switching).

The authors ran a second PCR of roughly 7 to 11 cycles using a sample-barcoded 5' primer and a J-beta primer mix. Each CDR3 protein gets one entry after TCRdb re-called the 5' RACE reads with MiXCR. The table records 1.5 million to 2 million distinct CDR3 sequences, 28% of them present only once. Study-wide results and caveats: Among T cells, TCR beta diversity per million cells dropped roughly linearly as age rose. Both naive CD4+ cell counts and diversity were greater in long-lived donors than in aged donors. Naive T cell percentage by flow cytometry tracked strongly with beta diversity.

Concerning this clonotype itself: Its antigen remains unknown.

Sequencing was performed on blood. The clonotype was recovered from a young woman in good health.

The CDR3 bases are TGTGCCAGCAGCCAAGGGTTACCAGGACAAGAGACCCAGTACTTC. It yields the protein CASSQGLPGQETQYF. The chain couples TRBV4-2 to TRBJ2-5; unclear D gene. CDR3 length: 15 residues. Trimming took 1 base from V and 2 from J, leaving 11 bases between them. The germline V gene has CDR1 LGHNA and CDR2 YNFKEQ.